This T cell receptor beta chain was observed in a study of blood T cell repertoires in COVID-19. The overall study: From T cells, B-cell-depleted T cells, or PBMCs came the material, which was cDNA or gDNA.

The table came from immunoSEQ multiplex PCR; TCRdb's copy has only in-frame clones and leaves some out. The sample yields 200,000 to 250,000 clones, about three quarters seen once. This CDR3 region has 13 residues. V lost 2 bases to trimming and J lost 1 base, with 5 bases between them. The germline CDR1 and CDR2 sequences are SGHVS and FNYEAQ. The V and J genes are TRBV7-6 and TRBJ1-1; D gene unclear. The clonotype originates from a woman in her 70s with acute or convalescent COVID-19. The sequenced sample was peripheral blood. The CDR3 sequence: CASSLSRNTEAFF. The CDR3 bases are TGTGCCAGCAGCTTATCTAGGAACACTGAAGCTTTCTTT.